This TCR beta chain was sequenced in a study of blood T cell repertoires in COVID-19. For the study at large: The cDNA or gDNA used as material had been derived from T cells, B-cell-depleted T cells, or PBMCs.

Clones were read by immunoSEQ multiplex PCR, and TCRdb kept only the in-frame ones, dropping some. The profile shows approximately 300,000 clones, 80% to 90% of them singletons. Trimming at V came to 6 bases and at J to 3 bases, leaving 1 base not matched to a gene. This CDR3 is built from 13 residues. Germline CDR1 reads KGHSH; CDR2 reads LQKENI. Sample: peripheral blood. The sequence was obtained from a man in his fifties with active or convalescent COVID-19. V is TRBV18 and J is TRBJ1-5; 8 bases align to TRBD1. This CDR3 is CASSDRDNQPQHF. CDR3 nucleotides: TGTGCCAGCTCGGACAGGGACAATCAGCCCCAGCATTTT.